A single sample is the source of the 7 T cell receptor beta chains below, sequenced in a study of Ad26.COV2.S vaccination and SARS-CoV-2 variants. Sample treatment: around 19 received Ad26.COV2.S at low or high dose, single or two shots; about five received placebo; per-sample allocation not given. Day 63 after the first injection of vaccine or placebo was the sampling time. TCRdb keeps only in-frame clones here, not all; method: immunoSEQ multiplex PCR. The table includes over 350,000 clones, less than 90% detected once. Sample: peripheral blood, taken in a trial of Ad26.COV2.S vaccine versus placebo. The receptors stem from a person aged 18 to 65 who received the Ad26.COV2.S COVID-19 vaccine or a placebo.

The rearrangement uses TRBV19 and TRBJ1-3; tentative D call: TRBD1 (5 bases). V was cut by 8 bases and J by 0 bases, with 14 bases left in between. Germline CDR1 is LNHDA and CDR2 is SQIVND (reference sequence). The CDR3 covers 15 residues. The CDR3 region is CASGRGQRSGNTIYF. CDR3 bases: TGTGCCAGTGGGAGGGGCCAACGCTCTGGAAACACCATATATTTT.

The chain couples TRBV29-1 to TRBJ1-2, with TRBD1 matching 7 bases. The junction had 6 bases not matched to a gene; V was cut back by 4 bases and J by 4 bases. Germline CDR1 and CDR2: SQVTM and ANQGSEA. This CDR3 is built from 13 residues. The CDR3 coding sequence is TGCAGCGTTGGGGGGACAGCATCCTATGGCTACACCTTC. Encoded protein: CSVGGTASYGYTF.

This clone is a singleton in its sample. The chain links TRBV5-1 to TRBJ2-4; the match to TRBD2 covers 9 bases. The CDR3 runs to 15 residues. V lost 1 base, J lost 8 bases, and 7 bases stayed unmatched. Germline CDR1 and CDR2: SGHRS and YFSETQ. The CDR3 bases are TGCGCCAGCAGCTTGATTAGCGGGGGTCGGGACATTCAGTACTTC. Translating it yields CASSLISGGRDIQYF.

The chain uses TRBV5-6 and TRBJ1-2; 8 bases are a match to TRBD1. The trim removed 0 bases at V and 7 bases at J, leaving 8 bases unmatched. Germline values: CDR1 SGHDT, CDR2 YYEEEE. This CDR3 is 15 amino acids long. In DNA form, the CDR3 reads TGTGCCAGCAGCTTGGGTGGCAGGGGGCAGGCTGGCTACACCTTC. Translation gives CASSLGGRGQAGYTF.

J is TRBJ1-1 and V is TRBV29-1; weak D call: TRBD1 (5 bases). The CDR3 consists of 16 residues. V shed 6 bases and J shed 4 bases, with 24 bases lying between them. In germline, CDR1 is SQVTM, CDR2 ANQGSEA. The CDR3 protein is CSVTRAGGGKGTEAFF. CDR3 nucleotide sequence: TGCAGCGTAACCCGTGCCGGGGGGGGTAAGGGCACTGAAGCTTTCTTT.

This chain connects TRBV5-1 to TRBJ2-6; possible D gene TRBD1, 5 bases. Germline CDR1 and CDR2: SGHRS and YFSETQ. The V and J ends lost 4 bases and 4 bases respectively, with 15 bases between them. This CDR3 comprises 16 residues. In DNA, the CDR3 is TGCGCCAGCAGCGCCTCTTCAGGGTCCGGGGCCAACGTCCTGACTTTC. This sequence encodes CASSASSGSGANVLTF.

The chain is built from TRBV19 and TRBJ1-5; D is ambiguous. Trimming cost V 3 bases and J 6 bases, with 9 bases left between them. CDR3 length equals 13 residues. Looked up from germline, CDR1 is LNHDA and CDR2 is SQIVND (reference sequence). The CDR3 nucleotides are TGTGCCAGTAGTATTAGGGAAGCTCAGCCCCAGCATTTT. This sequence encodes CASSIREAQPQHF.